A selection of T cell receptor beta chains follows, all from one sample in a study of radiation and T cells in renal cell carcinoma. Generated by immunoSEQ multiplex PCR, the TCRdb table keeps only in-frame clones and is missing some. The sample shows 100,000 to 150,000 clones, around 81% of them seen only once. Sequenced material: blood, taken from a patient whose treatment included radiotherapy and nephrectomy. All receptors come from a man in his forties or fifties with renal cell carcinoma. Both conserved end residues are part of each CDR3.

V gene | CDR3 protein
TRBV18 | CASSPPTGLGNTIYF
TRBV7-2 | CASSLASGAYYEQYF
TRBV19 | CASSIDGGGTNTGELFF
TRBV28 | CASSDSTYEQYF
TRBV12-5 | CASGFQATDTQYF
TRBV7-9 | CASSLTAGDTQYF
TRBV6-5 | CASSRRGGSAYEQYF
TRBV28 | CASSLMTGRGTEAFF
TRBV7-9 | CASSLFSGAYEQYF
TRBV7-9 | CASSPQGSGETQYF
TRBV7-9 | CASSRDRDYEQYF
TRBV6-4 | CASRDSHSTDTQYF
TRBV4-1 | CASSQAGGVGTDTQYF
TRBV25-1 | CASSEGSSGALYF
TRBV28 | CASSLLVSGYTF
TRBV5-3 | CARSLSPHPQGRQETQYF
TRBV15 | CATSRDTTWGSYEQYF
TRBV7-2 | CASSLLLKRQSYEQYF
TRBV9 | CASSVGTSGGITDTQYF
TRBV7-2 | CASSLAGFTEAFF
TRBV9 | CASSALADSSYEQYF
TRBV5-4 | CASSLYGQGAFEQYF
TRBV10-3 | CAISELTGGTEAFF
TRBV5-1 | CASSYRGTSGGTRDTQYF
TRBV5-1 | CASKMHGGQETQYF
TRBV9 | CASSLTSGYNEQFF
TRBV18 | CASSPTAETNEKLFF
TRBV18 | CASSPQGPNTEAFF
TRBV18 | CASSGQRGDANNEQFF
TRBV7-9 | CASSSRRSSYEQYF
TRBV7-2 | CASSLGWFEQYF
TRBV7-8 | CASSLPRDTKESNQPQHF
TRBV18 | CASSPPVSGPHTDTQYF
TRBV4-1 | CASSQEPTGTGNYGYTF
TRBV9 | CASSATGFDYGYTF
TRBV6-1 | CASSESWAATNEKLFF
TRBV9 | CASSVQGVNQPQHF
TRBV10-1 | CASSEFSGGSVEQFF
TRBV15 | CATSTGQGAEEQYF
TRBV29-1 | CSVGTSLQGDTQYF
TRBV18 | CASSPTGDTEAFF
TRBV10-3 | CAISERTGGANTEAFF
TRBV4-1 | CASSQTGLGYYGYTF
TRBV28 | CASSWGLAVTDTQYF
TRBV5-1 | CASSDPSRPSYEQYF
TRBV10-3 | CAISDRDRGASGANVLTF
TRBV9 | CASSVNLPGRSSGNTIYF
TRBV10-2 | CASRRDRVIGQYF
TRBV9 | CASSVVGRSYNEQFF
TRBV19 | CASSMRRYNQPQHF
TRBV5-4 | CASSPGQSGSYNSPLHF
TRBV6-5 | CASSYSGGANQPQHF
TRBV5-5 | CASSLAGVGAPYEQYF
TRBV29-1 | CSVRQGAGETQYF
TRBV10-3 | CAISDGGGRGNGELFF
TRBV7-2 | CASSLGDLAGADTQYF
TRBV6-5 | CASSYHNEQFF